Presented here are 14 T cell receptor beta chains from one specimen sequenced in a study of blood T cell repertoires in COVID-19 (dated by TCRdb to 2020 to 2021). Library generation was performed with the immunoSEQ multiplex PCR assay. TCRdb holds this immuneACCESS table with in-frame rearrangements only. Some clones are missing; in checked studies, unresolved V genes explain under half, and the rest has no known cause. Within this sample are over 300,000 clones, with roughly 90% of them counted one time only. 5% to 7% of the sample rests with the top ten. The sequenced sample consisted of peripheral blood. The receptors were gathered from a man between 18 and 35 years old who had recovered from COVID-19.

The rearrangement joins TRBV2 to TRBJ2-1, with D possibly being TRBD2 (6 bases). The CDR3 runs to 14 residues. Trimming left V 4 bases short and J 2 bases short, with 9 bases between. CDR1 is SNHLY and CDR2 is FYNNEI in the germline V gene. CDR3 bases: TGTGCCAGCAGTGTAGGCGGGGCCTACAATGAGCAGTTCTTC. Amino acid sequence: CASSVGGAYNEQFF.

The chain is built from TRBV3-1 (or the pseudogene TRBV3-2) and TRBJ1-2; 7 bases match TRBD1. The CDR3 covers 15 residues. CDR1 is LGHDT and CDR2 is YNNKEL in the germline V gene (reference sequence). Trimming removed 1 base from V and 2 bases from J; junction bases left unmatched: 4. The DNA of the CDR3 is TGTGCCAGCAGCCAAGGAGGGGGCGGGAACTATGGCTACACCTTC. Protein product: CASSQGGGGNYGYTF.

V gene TRBV12-2 combines with J gene TRBJ2-3; the table's D call of TRBD1 was not tested on the DNA. TRBV12-2 is designated a pseudogene. The CDR3 is made up of 15 amino acids. The CDR3 spells CASRPRGKNTDTQYF. For the CDR3, the DNA is TGTGCAAGTCGCCCCAGGGGGAAGAACACAGATACGCAGTATTTT.

This rearrangement joins TRBV18 to TRBJ2-5; D perhaps matches TRBD2 (5 bases). CDR1 is KGHSH and CDR2 is LQKENI in the germline V gene. CDR3 length equals 15 residues. V was pared by 0 bases and J by 4 bases, with 12 bases between. The DNA for the CDR3 is TGTGCCAGCTCACCACCGCGGGCTTGGGTAGAGACCCAGTACTTC. Amino acids: CASSPPRAWVETQYF.

The gene calls are TRBV15 and TRBJ1-6; D is ambiguous. Germline loops: CDR1 LNHNV, CDR2 YYDKDF (reference sequence). The CDR3 is 16 amino acids. V lost 0 bases and J 5 bases, leaving 11 bases between the germline ends. The DNA for the CDR3 is TGTGCCACCAGCAGAGATAGAAACAGCAATAATTCACCCCTCCACTTT. Its protein product is CATSRDRNSNNSPLHF.

The chain uses TRBV6-5 and TRBJ1-1, with D possibly TRBD1 on 5 matching bases. CDR1 and CDR2 from the germline V gene are MNHEY and SVGAGI. This CDR3 comprises 14 residues. With 6 bases removed from V and 3 bases from J, the gap between germline ends came to 14 bases. The CDR3 region has the DNA TGTGCCAGCAGCCACTTCTTAGGGGACACTGAAGCTTTCTTT. Translating gives CASSHFLGDTEAFF.

The chain combines TRBV10-3 with TRBJ1-2; 8 nucleotides match TRBD1. V dropped 7 bases and J dropped 6; count of bases not matched to a gene: 7. The germline gives CDR1 ENHRY, CDR2 SYGVKD. This CDR3 comprises 13 residues. CDR3 protein: CAITTDRVDGYTF. The CDR3 nucleotides are TGTGCCATCACCACGGACAGGGTCGATGGCTACACCTTC.

Only a few counts were recorded for this clone. As DNA, the CDR3 is TGTGCCAGCAGCCAAGAGGGGACAGGGGTGAGACCCCAGCATTTT. Protein product: CASSQEGTGVRPQHF. V and J are TRBV4-2 and TRBJ1-5; TRBD1 aligns across 10 bases. Trimming took 0 bases from V and 10 from J; bases not matched to a gene: 6. The CDR3 is 15 residues long. Germline-derived CDR1 and CDR2 are LGHNA and YNFKEQ.

The chain combines TRBV28 with TRBJ2-7, with D perhaps matching TRBD2 (6 bases). Germline lookup yields CDR1 MDHEN and CDR2 SYDVKM. This CDR3 is 16 amino acids long. The germline V and J ends were trimmed by 3 bases and 5 bases, with 20 bases remaining between them. The CDR3 spells CASSFPPGVGFDEQYF. The CDR3 bases are TGTGCCAGCAGTTTCCCTCCGGGGGTGGGGTTCGACGAGCAGTACTTC.

The gene calls are TRBV2 and TRBJ1-2; maybe TRBD1 (5 bases). CDR1 is SNHLY and CDR2 is FYNNEI in the germline V gene. The CDR3 totals 15 residues. Trimming took off 7 bases at V and 2 bases at J, with 17 bases between the two ends. The CDR3 here is CASIQGAATNYGYTF. Written as DNA, the CDR3 is TGTGCCAGCATACAAGGGGCAGCCACCAACTATGGCTACACCTTC.

This chain connects TRBV19 to TRBJ2-3; no firm D call. Germline CDR1 is LNHDA and CDR2 is SQIVND (reference sequence). The CDR3 loop spans 14 amino acids. The V end lost 3 bases, the J end lost 3 bases, and 10 bases lay between the germline ends. For the CDR3, the DNA is TGTGCCAGTAGTATTTATCTAGATACAGATACGCAGTATTTT. Translation gives CASSIYLDTDTQYF.

This chain links TRBV2 with TRBJ2-5; TRBD1 agrees at 7 bases. The junction had 3 bases not matched to a gene; V was cut back by 6 bases and J by 2 bases. The germline gives CDR1 SNHLY, CDR2 FYNNEI. CDR3 length equals 13 residues. CDR3 bases: TGTGCCAGCAGGCCAGGGGGACAAGAGACCCAGTACTTC. Its protein product is CASRPGGQETQYF.

V gene TRBV19 combines with J gene TRBJ1-2, with 7 bases fitting TRBD1. The CDR3 runs 12 residues. With V trimmed by 6 bases and J by 7 bases, 5 bases remained unmatched. Per germline, CDR1 LNHDA and CDR2 SQIVND (reference sequence). The CDR3 spells CASRTGKGGYTF. The CDR3, as DNA: TGTGCCAGTAGGACAGGGAAAGGTGGCTACACCTTC.

V usage is TRBV6-5 and J usage is TRBJ1-2; D is ambiguous. Germline values: CDR1 MNHEY, CDR2 SVGAGI. The CDR3 extends over 14 amino acids. The ends were cut back, 4 bases at V and 3 bases at J, with 12 bases in the middle. The CDR3, as DNA: TGTGCCAGCAGTTCAACCGACGGGGACTATGGCTACACCTTC. This codes for CASSSTDGDYGYTF.